The 32 T cell receptor beta chains presented below share a single source sample, sequenced in a study of blood T cells in healthy people across ages. Then a second PCR, running roughly 7 to 11 cycles, was carried out with a sample-barcoded 5' primer and a J-beta primer mix. TCRdb analysed the 5' RACE reads with MiXCR anew, one entry per CDR3 protein. Of around 1,100,000 distinct CDR3 sequences in the sample, about two fifths are singletons; the top ten hold around 12%. The specimen was blood. These receptor sequences come from a man younger than 35 in good health.

This clonotype was picked up a small number of times. This chain joins TRBV6-1 and TRBJ2-7, with 7 nucleotides matching TRBD1. Germline V gene sequence: CDR1 MNHNS, CDR2 SASEGT. The CDR3 has 13 amino acids. Trimming cost V 2 bases and J 6 bases; bases outside gene matches: 4. The CDR3 DNA is TGTGCCAGCAGTGAAAGGGGGCGAGGCGAGCAGTACTTC. Protein: CASSERGRGEQYF.

The V and J genes are TRBV7-8 and TRBJ2-3; 8 nucleotides align to TRBD2. In germline, CDR1 is SGHVS, CDR2 FQNEAQ. V shed 6 bases, J shed 2 bases, and the junction held 7 bases outside the gene matches. The CDR3 is 15 amino acids. CDR3 region: CASRFSGVPTDTQYF. The CDR3 region has the DNA TGTGCCAGCAGATTTAGCGGGGTCCCCACAGATACGCAGTATTTT.

The chain joins TRBV18 to TRBJ2-3; possible D gene TRBD1, 5 bases. CDR1 and CDR2 (germline): KGHSH, LQKENI. CDR3 length equals 14 residues. V lost 2 bases and J lost 8, with 14 bases in between. The CDR3 is CASSPIQGRGTQYF. CDR3 coding DNA: TGTGCCAGCTCACCAATCCAGGGTCGAGGTACGCAGTATTTT.

The rearrangement links TRBV20-1 to TRBJ1-2, with D unclear. The CDR3 is 16 amino acids. Trimming shortened V by 1 base and J by 7 bases, and 22 bases separated the two germline ends. CDR1 and CDR2 (germline): DFQATT, SNEGSKA (reference sequence). CDR3 in amino acids: CSARAMETPGSGGYTF. In nucleotides, the CDR3 is TGCAGTGCTAGAGCCATGGAGACCCCAGGTTCAGGTGGCTACACCTTC.

This chain connects TRBV12-3 or TRBV12-4 to TRBJ2-1, with 10 bases fitting TRBD2. J gave up 3 bases and V 7 bases, and 6 bases lay outside the gene matches. CDR3 size: 15 residues. CDR3 sequence: CASNFRTSGYNEQFF. The CDR3 DNA is TGTGCCAGCAATTTCCGGACTAGCGGCTACAATGAGCAGTTCTTC.

The chain carries TRBV20-1 and TRBJ1-5, with D perhaps matching TRBD1 (5 bases). The V end lost 4 bases, the J end lost 1 base, and 11 bases lay between the germline ends. Germline V CDR1 and CDR2: DFQATT, SNEGSKA (reference sequence). The CDR3 totals 14 residues. The CDR3 bases are TGCAGTGCTACCCAGGGTAGCAGCAATCAGCCCCAGCATTTT. Amino acid sequence: CSATQGSSNQPQHF.

This rearrangement joins TRBV10-3 to TRBJ2-3; TRBD1 agrees at 7 bases. J was trimmed by 0 bases and V by 0 bases; bases with no gene match: 18. Looked up from germline, CDR1 is ENHRY and CDR2 is SYGVKD. The CDR3 spans 21 residues. The CDR3 reads CAISESRSIGTAFSSTDTQYF. Here the CDR3 DNA reads TGTGCCATCAGTGAGTCGAGGTCGATAGGGACAGCATTTTCTAGCACAGATACGCAGTATTTT.

The sample holds a few counts of this clonotype. The rearrangement joins TRBV6-5 to TRBJ2-7, with 9 bases lining up with TRBD1. CDR3 size: 14 residues. Germline CDR1 and CDR2: MNHEY and SVGAGI. Trimming took 8 bases from V and 4 from J; bases not matched to a gene: 9. CDR3 coding DNA: TGTGCCAGCGTCCGCGGGACAGGGTCGTACGAGCAGTACTTC. Protein product: CASVRGTGSYEQYF.

A few counts support this clonotype. The rearrangement links TRBV7-9 to TRBJ1-4; 8 bases match TRBD1. Trimming took 5 bases from V and 8 from J; bases not matched to a gene: 19. This CDR3 region has 18 residues. Per the germline V gene, CDR1 is SEHNR and CDR2 is FQNEAQ (reference sequence). CDR3 loop: CASSPPTRSQGAREKLFF. The CDR3 DNA reads TGTGCCAGCAGCCCACCAACTCGTTCCCAGGGGGCGCGGGAAAAACTGTTTTTT.

The V and J genes are TRBV27 and TRBJ1-5, with a possible D match to TRBD1 (5 bases). The germline V gene has CDR1 MNHEY and CDR2 SMNVEV (reference sequence). The ends were cut back, 6 bases at V and 4 bases at J, with 16 bases in the middle. CDR3 length: 15 amino acids. The CDR3 DNA follows: TGTGCCAGCAGCTCTGGCAGGGAAAAGAATCAGCCCCAGCATTTT. Its translation: CASSSGREKNQPQHF.

This clonotype was detected a few times. The chain joins TRBV10-2 to TRBJ2-5; 11 positions agree with TRBD2. V lost 4 bases, J lost 2 bases, and 6 bases stayed unmatched. The germline gives CDR1 WSHSY, CDR2 SAAADI. The CDR3 spans 16 residues. The CDR3 nucleotides read TGCGCCAGCAGTGGACAAGGACTAGCGGGTCAAGAGACCCAGTACTTC. Protein sequence: CASSGQGLAGQETQYF.

V is TRBV3-1 and J is TRBJ2-3, with 11 bases lining up with TRBD2. Looked up from germline, CDR1 is LGHDT and CDR2 is YNNKEL (reference sequence). Trimming removed 2 bases from V and 7 bases from J; junction bases left unmatched: 5. The CDR3 sequence is 15 residues long. The CDR3 region is CASSQSGTSGNTQYF. The CDR3 bases are TGTGCCAGCAGCCAATCCGGGACTAGCGGAAATACGCAGTATTTT.

This rearrangement joins TRBV11-2 to TRBJ2-3; D is perhaps TRBD1 (6 bases). Germline CDR1 and CDR2: SGHAT and FQNNGV. The germline V and J ends were trimmed by 2 bases and 2 bases, with 14 bases remaining between them. The CDR3 contains 16 residues. The CDR3 sequence: CASSLIVGANTDTQYF. CDR3 coding DNA: TGTGCCAGCAGCTTAATCGTGGGGGCAAACACAGATACGCAGTATTTT.

The V gene is TRBV10-3, the J gene TRBJ1-1; a possible D gene is TRBD1 (6 bases). This CDR3 comprises 14 residues. V lost 2 bases and J 1 base, leaving 8 bases between the germline ends. CDR1 and CDR2 from the germline V gene are ENHRY and SYGVKD. The CDR3 loop reads CAISEADRNTEAFF. The DNA for the CDR3 is TGTGCCATCAGTGAGGCGGACAGGAACACTGAAGCTTTCTTT.

The table lists this clonotype with a few counts. This may arise from a read error, as a much more abundant clone is one base away. The DNA for the CDR3 is TGTGCCAGCAGTTACGGCCATGGCTACACCTTC. This gives the protein CASSYGHGYTF. This rearrangement joins TRBV6-2 or TRBV6-3 to TRBJ1-2; no clear D. This CDR3 is built from 11 residues. Germline V gene data show CDR1 as MNHEY and CDR2 as SVGEGT. Trimming pared 2 bases from V and 6 bases from J, leaving 4 bases between.

In this sample, this clonotype turned up a few times. The V and J genes are TRBV10-3 and TRBJ2-3; 8 nucleotides line up with TRBD1. The CDR3 spans 13 residues. The J segment lost 4 bases and the V segment lost 10 bases, leaving 7 bases of the junction unmatched. CDR1 and CDR2 (germline): ENHRY, SYGVKD. CDR3 sequence (DNA): TGTGCCACTACGACAGGGGAAGCAGATACGCAGTATTTT. This sequence encodes CATTTGEADTQYF.

This clonotype has ten or more counts. V and J are TRBV20-1 and TRBJ2-1, with D perhaps matching TRBD1 (6 bases). This CDR3 has 11 residues. Germline values: CDR1 DFQATT, CDR2 SNEGSKA (reference sequence). Deletions cut 4 bases from V and 7 bases from J, with 8 bases between. CDR3 region: CSATRGNEQFF. In DNA form, the CDR3 reads TGCAGTGCTACCAGGGGTAATGAGCAGTTCTTC.

The J gene is TRBJ1-5, the V gene TRBV12-3 or TRBV12-4; weak D call: TRBD1 (6 bases). The CDR3 contains 14 residues. The V end lost 6 bases, the J end lost 6 bases, and 15 bases lay between the germline ends. The CDR3 DNA follows: TGTGCCAGCAGACTACAGGGCTGGAGTCAGCCCCAGCATTTT. This gives the protein CASRLQGWSQPQHF.

The V and J genes are TRBV6-2 or TRBV6-3 and TRBJ1-2; tentative D call: TRBD1 (5 bases). This CDR3 comprises 13 residues. V was shortened by 6 bases and J by 8 bases, with 16 bases between the two germline ends. Germline V CDR1 and CDR2: MNHEY, SVGEGT. The CDR3 bases are TGTGCCAGCAGAAACCTTTTGAGGGGCGGCTACACCTTC. This translates into CASRNLLRGGYTF.

A note on this clonotype: This may come from a read error, since a much larger clone is one base off. The chain combines TRBV4-2 with TRBJ1-2; the D is unclear. The CDR3 is 16 amino acids. Germline V lookup: CDR1 LGHNA, CDR2 YNFKEQ. This CDR3 is CASSQGGRTTNYGHTF. Written as DNA, the CDR3 is TGTGCCAGCAGCCAAGGGGGTCGCACAACTAACTATGGCCACACCTTC.

The rearrangement links TRBV7-9 to TRBJ2-2; 8 bases line up with TRBD1. J was trimmed by 7 bases and V by 4 bases; bases with no gene match: 5. Germline-derived CDR1 and CDR2 are SEHNR and FQNEAQ (reference sequence). This CDR3 is built from 14 residues. CDR3 coding DNA: TGTGCCAGCAGCTCGCAAGGACAGGGCGGGGAGCTGTTTTTT. Protein: CASSSQGQGGELFF.

The chain recombines TRBV7-9 with TRBJ2-3; the D gene is possibly TRBD1 (5 bases). This CDR3 region has 18 residues. The V and J ends lost 3 bases and 2 bases respectively, with 21 bases between them. Germline CDR1 reads SEHNR; CDR2 reads FQNEAQ (reference sequence). The chain's CDR3 is CASSFPLFRASTTDTQYF. The CDR3 DNA sequence: TGTGCCAGCAGCTTTCCCCTATTCAGGGCCTCTACCACAGATACGCAGTATTTT.

This sequence joins TRBV2 and TRBJ1-6; D unclear. CDR3 length equals 14 residues. With 4 bases removed from V and 9 bases from J, the gap between germline ends came to 13 bases. CDR1 SNHLY and CDR2 FYNNEI come from the germline V gene. DNA for the CDR3: TGTGCCAGCAGTGCATTCAGTGAAGCTTCACCCCTCCACTTT. This gives the protein CASSAFSEASPLHF.

This clonotype showed up just a few times. The rearrangement uses TRBV5-1 and TRBJ2-3; 13 nucleotides match TRBD2. Germline V gene sequence: CDR1 SGHRS, CDR2 YFSETQ. This CDR3 comprises 18 residues. The J segment lost 5 bases and the V segment lost 4 bases, leaving 13 bases of the junction unmatched. CDR3 amino acids: CASSPLIPGLAGEDTQYF. The CDR3 coding sequence is TGCGCCAGCAGCCCACTAATCCCAGGACTAGCGGGGGAAGATACGCAGTATTTT. Filled out from reference TRBV5-1 and TRBJ2-3, the complete variable domain reads KAGVTQTPRYLIKTRGQQVTLSCSPISGHRSVSWYQQTPGQGLQFLFEYFSETQRNKGNFPGRFSGRQFSNSRSEMNVSTLELGDSALYLCASSPLIPGLAGEDTQYFGPGTRLTVL.

This clonotype was recorded a few times. This chain uses TRBV25-1 with TRBJ2-6, with D unresolved. Trimming pared 3 bases from V and 0 bases from J, leaving 9 bases between. CDR1 MGHDK and CDR2 SYGVNS come from the germline V gene. This CDR3 has 16 residues. In DNA, the CDR3 is TGTGCCAGCAGTGACCTGGGTAGCTCTGGGGCCAACGTCCTGACTTTC. As protein: CASSDLGSSGANVLTF.

This clonotype came up a few times. CDR3 protein: CASSRFGETQYF. CDR3 DNA sequence: TGTGCCAGCAGCCGATTCGGAGAGACCCAGTACTTC. The chain is built from TRBV14 and TRBJ2-5; no firm D call. V dropped 4 bases and J dropped 4 bases, with 7 bases sitting between them. CDR1 is SGHDN and CDR2 is FVKESK in the germline V gene. The CDR3 contains 12 residues. Drawing the rest from reference TRBV14 and TRBJ2-5, the complete variable domain is EAGVTQFPSHSVIEKGQTVTLRCDPISGHDNLYWYRRVMGKEIKFLLHFVKESKQDESGMPNNRFLAERTGGTYSTLKVQPAELEDSGVYFCASSRFGETQYFGPGTRLLVL.

This clonotype has a count of ten or more. This chain uses TRBV12-3 or TRBV12-4 with TRBJ2-1, with 7 bases fitting TRBD1. This CDR3 region has 13 residues. CDR3 in DNA: TGTGCTTCGGGACAGCTCTCCTACAATGAGCAGTTCTTC. It encodes CASGQLSYNEQFF.

The chain uses TRBV6-1 and TRBJ2-7, with TRBD2 identical over 7 bases. The CDR3 has 15 amino acids. With V trimmed by 9 bases and J by 4 bases, 15 bases remained unmatched. Germline CDR1 MNHNS, CDR2 SASEGT. The chain's CDR3 is CASALSGLSSYEQYF. The CDR3 coding sequence is TGTGCCAGTGCACTCTCGGGACTAAGCTCGTACGAGCAGTACTTC.

This clonotype was counted between two and nine times. This chain uses TRBV20-1 with TRBJ1-5; a weak D match, TRBD1 (5 bases). V was trimmed by 1 base and J by 7 bases, leaving 11 bases between them. Germline values: CDR1 DFQATT, CDR2 SNEGSKA (reference sequence). The length of the CDR3 is 13 residues. The DNA of the CDR3 is TGCAGTGCTAGAGTGGGGGTGTTGCAGCCCCAGCATTTT. It translates to CSARVGVLQPQHF.

Worth noting for this clonotype: Possible read error: a much larger clone is one base away. The V and J genes are TRBV7-2 and TRBJ1-4; 8 bases are a match to TRBD1. Germline assignment: CDR1 SGHTA and CDR2 FQGNSA. The V and J ends lost 0 bases and 6 bases, in that order; junction bases with no gene match: 0. The CDR3 length is 14 residues. CDR3 sequence (DNA): TGTGCCAGCAGCTTAGCGACAGGGGATGAAAAACTGTTTTTT. It specifies CASSLATGDEKLFF.

V is TRBV10-2 and J is TRBJ1-1, with TRBD1 matching 7 bases. The CDR3 is made up of 12 amino acids. Germline CDR1 reads WSHSY; CDR2 reads SAAADI. V gave up 9 bases and J gave up 4 bases; unmatched junction bases: 5. The CDR3 region is CASQGGITEAFF. Here the CDR3 DNA reads TGCGCCAGTCAGGGGGGTATCACTGAAGCTTTCTTT.

Comments on this clonotype: With a much larger clone just one base away, this may be a read error. This chain joins TRBV4-3 and TRBJ1-2; D gene uncertain. V was pared by 0 bases and J by 4 bases, with 15 bases between. CDR3 size: 16 residues. CDR1 and CDR2 from the germline V gene are LGHNA and YSLEER. Here the CDR3 reads CASSQEAITGGYGYTF. The CDR3 DNA follows: TGCGCCAGCAGCCAAGAGGCCATTACCGGAGGCTATGGCTACACCTTC.